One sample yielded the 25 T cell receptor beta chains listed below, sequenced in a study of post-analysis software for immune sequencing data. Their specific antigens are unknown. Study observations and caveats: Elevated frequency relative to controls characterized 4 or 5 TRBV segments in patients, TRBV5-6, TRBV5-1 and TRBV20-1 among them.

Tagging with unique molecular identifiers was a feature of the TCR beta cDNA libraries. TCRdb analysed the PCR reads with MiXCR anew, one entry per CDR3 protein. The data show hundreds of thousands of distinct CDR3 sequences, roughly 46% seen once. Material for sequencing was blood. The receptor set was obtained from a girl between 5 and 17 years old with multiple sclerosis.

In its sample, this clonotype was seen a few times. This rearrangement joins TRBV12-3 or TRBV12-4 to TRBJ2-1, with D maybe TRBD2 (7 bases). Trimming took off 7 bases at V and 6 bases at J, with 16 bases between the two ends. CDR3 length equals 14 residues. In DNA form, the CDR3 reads TGTGCCAGCACGGGGGGCCCGACAAGCAATGAGCAGTTCTTC. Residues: CASTGGPTSNEQFF.

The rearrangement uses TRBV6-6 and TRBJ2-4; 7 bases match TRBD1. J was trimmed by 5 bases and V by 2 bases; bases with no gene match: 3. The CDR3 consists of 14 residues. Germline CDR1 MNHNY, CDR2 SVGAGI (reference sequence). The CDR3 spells CASSYETGQNIQYF. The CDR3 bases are TGTGCCAGCAGTTACGAGACAGGGCAAAACATTCAGTACTTC.

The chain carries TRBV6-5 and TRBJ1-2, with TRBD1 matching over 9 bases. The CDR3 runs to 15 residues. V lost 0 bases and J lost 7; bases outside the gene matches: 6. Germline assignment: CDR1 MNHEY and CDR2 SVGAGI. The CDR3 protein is CASSYSGQGSIGYTF. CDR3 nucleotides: TGTGCCAGCAGTTACTCCGGACAGGGGTCTATTGGCTACACCTTC.

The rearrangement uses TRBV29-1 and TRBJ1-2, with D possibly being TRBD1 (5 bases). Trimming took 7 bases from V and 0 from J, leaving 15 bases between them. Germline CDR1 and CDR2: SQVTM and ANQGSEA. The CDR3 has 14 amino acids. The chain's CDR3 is CSADSPETNYGYTF. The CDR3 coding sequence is TGCAGCGCTGACAGTCCAGAGACTAACTATGGCTACACCTTC.

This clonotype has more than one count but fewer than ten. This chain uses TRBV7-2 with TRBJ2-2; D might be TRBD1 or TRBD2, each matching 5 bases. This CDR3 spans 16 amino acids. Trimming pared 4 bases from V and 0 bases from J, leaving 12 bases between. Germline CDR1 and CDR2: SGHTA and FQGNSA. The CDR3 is CASSSSGPSNTGELFF. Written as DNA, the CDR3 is TGTGCCAGCAGCTCCTCGGGACCATCGAACACCGGGGAGCTGTTTTTT.

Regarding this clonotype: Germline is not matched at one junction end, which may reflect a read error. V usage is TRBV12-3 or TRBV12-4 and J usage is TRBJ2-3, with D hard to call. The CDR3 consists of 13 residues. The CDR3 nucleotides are TGTGCCAGCAGCCCCGAGGCCCCAGATGCGCAGTATTTT. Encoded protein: CASSPEAPDAQYF.

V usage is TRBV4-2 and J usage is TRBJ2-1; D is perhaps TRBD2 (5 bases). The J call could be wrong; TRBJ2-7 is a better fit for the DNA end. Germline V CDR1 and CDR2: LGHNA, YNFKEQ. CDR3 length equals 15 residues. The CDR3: CASSLGGESGYEQYF. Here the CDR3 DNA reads TGTGCCAGCAGCCTTGGTGGTGAATCGGGGTACGAGCAGTACTTC.

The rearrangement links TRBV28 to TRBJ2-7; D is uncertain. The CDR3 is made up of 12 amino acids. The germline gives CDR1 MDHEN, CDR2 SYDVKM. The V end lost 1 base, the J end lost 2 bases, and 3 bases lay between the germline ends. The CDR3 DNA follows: TGTGCCAGCAGTTTATTAGCCTACGAGCAGTACTTC. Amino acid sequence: CASSLLAYEQYF. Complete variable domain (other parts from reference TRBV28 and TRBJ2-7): DVKVTQSSRYLVKRTGEKVFLECVQDMDHENMFWYRQDPGLGLRLIYFSYDVKMKEKGDIPEGYSVSREKKERFSLILESASTNQTSMYLCASSLLAYEQYFGPGTRLTVT.

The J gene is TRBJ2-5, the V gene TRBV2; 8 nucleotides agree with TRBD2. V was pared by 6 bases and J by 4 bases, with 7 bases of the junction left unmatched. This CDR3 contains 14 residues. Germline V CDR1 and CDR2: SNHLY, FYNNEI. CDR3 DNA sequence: TGTGCCAGCAGCCAAATCGGGGGGGGAGAGACCCAGTACTTC. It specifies CASSQIGGGETQYF.

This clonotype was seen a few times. The CDR3 here is CASSFSKGSGANVLTF. The CDR3 DNA sequence: TGTGCCAGCAGCTTTAGTAAGGGTTCTGGGGCCAACGTCCTGACTTTC. This chain joins TRBV3-1 and TRBJ2-6, with unresolved D. CDR3 size: 16 residues. Per germline, CDR1 LGHDT and CDR2 YNNKEL (reference sequence). The V gene lost 5 bases and the J gene lost 1 base, with 12 bases spanning the gap.

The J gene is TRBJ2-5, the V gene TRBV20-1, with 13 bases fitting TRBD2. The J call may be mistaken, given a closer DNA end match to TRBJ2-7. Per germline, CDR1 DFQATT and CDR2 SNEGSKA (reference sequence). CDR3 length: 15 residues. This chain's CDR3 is CSASDTSGRAHEQYF. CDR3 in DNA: TGCAGTGCTAGTGATACTAGCGGGAGGGCCCACGAGCAGTACTTC.

The CDR3 reads CSARDPGKGVGAEAFF. The CDR3 DNA reads as TGCAGTGCTAGAGATCCGGGAAAGGGGGTAGGAGCTGAAGCTTTCTTT. This chain uses TRBV20-1 with TRBJ1-1, with a tentative D call TRBD1 (6 bases). The germline CDR1 and CDR2 sequences are DFQATT and SNEGSKA (reference sequence). V was pared by 0 bases and J by 6 bases, with 20 bases between. This CDR3 region has 16 residues.

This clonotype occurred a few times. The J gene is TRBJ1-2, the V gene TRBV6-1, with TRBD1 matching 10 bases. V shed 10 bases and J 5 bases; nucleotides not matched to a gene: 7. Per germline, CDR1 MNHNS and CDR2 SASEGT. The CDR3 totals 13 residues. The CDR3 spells CAIGQGVRYGYTF. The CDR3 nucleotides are TGTGCCATCGGACAGGGGGTTCGATATGGCTACACCTTC.

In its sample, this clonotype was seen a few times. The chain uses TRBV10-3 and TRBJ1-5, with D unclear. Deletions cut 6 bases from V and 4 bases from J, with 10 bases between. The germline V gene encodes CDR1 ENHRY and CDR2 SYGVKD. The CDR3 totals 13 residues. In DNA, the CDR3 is TGTGCCATCAGCCTAAATGTAAATCAGCCCCAGCATTTT. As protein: CAISLNVNQPQHF.

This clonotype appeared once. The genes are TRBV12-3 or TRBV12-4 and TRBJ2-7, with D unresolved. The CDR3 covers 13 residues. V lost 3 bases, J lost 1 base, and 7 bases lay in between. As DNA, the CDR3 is TGTGCCAGCAGTTTTCTACAGTCCTACGAGCAGTACTTC. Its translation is CASSFLQSYEQYF.

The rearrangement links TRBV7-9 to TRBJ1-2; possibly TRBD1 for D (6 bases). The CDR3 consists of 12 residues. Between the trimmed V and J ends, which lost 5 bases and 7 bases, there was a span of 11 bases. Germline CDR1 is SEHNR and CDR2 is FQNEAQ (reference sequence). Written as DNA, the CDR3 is TGTGCCAGCAGCATTGGACAGAGTGGCTACACCTTC. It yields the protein CASSIGQSGYTF.

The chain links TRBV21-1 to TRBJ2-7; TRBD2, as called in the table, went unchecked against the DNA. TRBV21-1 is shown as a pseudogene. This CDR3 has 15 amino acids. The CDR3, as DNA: TGTGCCAGCAGCCCCTTGGTGCGCGGGAGACCCGAGCAGTACTTC. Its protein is CASSPLVRGRPEQYF.

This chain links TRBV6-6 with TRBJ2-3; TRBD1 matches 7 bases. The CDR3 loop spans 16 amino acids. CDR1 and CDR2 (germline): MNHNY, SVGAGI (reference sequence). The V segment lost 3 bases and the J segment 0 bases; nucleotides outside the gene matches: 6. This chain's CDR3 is CASSYRYRGSTDTQYF. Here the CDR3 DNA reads TGTGCCAGCAGTTATCGGTACAGGGGAAGCACAGATACGCAGTATTTT.

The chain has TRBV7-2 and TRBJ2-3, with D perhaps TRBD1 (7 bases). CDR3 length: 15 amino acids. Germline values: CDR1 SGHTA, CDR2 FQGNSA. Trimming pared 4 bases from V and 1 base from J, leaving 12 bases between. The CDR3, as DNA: TGTGCCAGCAGCTCCCAGGGGGGCCGCACAGATACGCAGTATTTT. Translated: CASSSQGGRTDTQYF.

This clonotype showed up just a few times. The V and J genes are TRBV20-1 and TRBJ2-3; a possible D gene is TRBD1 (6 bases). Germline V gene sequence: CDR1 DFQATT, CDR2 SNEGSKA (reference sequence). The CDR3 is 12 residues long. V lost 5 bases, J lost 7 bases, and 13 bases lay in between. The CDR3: CSAGSTGNTQYF. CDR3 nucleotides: TGCAGTGCTGGATCTACAGGGAATACGCAGTATTTT.

The CDR3 sequence is CSARDPGEGNQPQHF. The CDR3 region has the DNA TGCAGTGCTAGAGATCCCGGGGAGGGGAATCAGCCCCAGCATTTT. The chain joins TRBV20-1 to TRBJ1-5; D is possibly TRBD1 (5 bases). From germline, CDR1 is DFQATT and CDR2 SNEGSKA (reference sequence). V lost 0 bases, J lost 4 bases, and 13 bases lay in between. The CDR3 is 15 amino acids.

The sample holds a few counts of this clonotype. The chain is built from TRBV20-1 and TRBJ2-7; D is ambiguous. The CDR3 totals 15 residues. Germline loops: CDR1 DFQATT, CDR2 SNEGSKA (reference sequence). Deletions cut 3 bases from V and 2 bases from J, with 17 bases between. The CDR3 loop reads CSARVLARIPYEQYF. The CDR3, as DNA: TGCAGTGCTAGGGTCTTGGCCAGGATCCCCTACGAGCAGTACTTC.

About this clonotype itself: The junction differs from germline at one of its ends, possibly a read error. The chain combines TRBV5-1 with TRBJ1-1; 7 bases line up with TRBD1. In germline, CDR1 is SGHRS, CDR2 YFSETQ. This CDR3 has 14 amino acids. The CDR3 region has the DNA TGCGTCAGCAGCTACGGGACAGTTAACACTGAAGCTTTCTTT. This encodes CVSSYGTVNTEAFF.

The CDR3 protein is CASSLAVLSEQYF. CDR3 DNA sequence: TGTGCCAGCAGCTTAGCCGTCCTTTCCGAGCAGTACTTC. V is TRBV7-9 and J is TRBJ2-7, with no clear D. V was cut by 0 bases and J by 6 bases, with 9 bases left in between. Germline assignment: CDR1 SEHNR and CDR2 FQNEAQ (reference sequence). The CDR3 runs to 13 residues.

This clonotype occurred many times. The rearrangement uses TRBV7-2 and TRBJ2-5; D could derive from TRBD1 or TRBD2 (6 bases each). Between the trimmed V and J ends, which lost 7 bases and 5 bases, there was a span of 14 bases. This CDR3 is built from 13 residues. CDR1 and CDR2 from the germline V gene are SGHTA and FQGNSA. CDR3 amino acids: CASKEGGRETQYF. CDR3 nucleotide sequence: TGTGCCAGCAAGGAGGGGGGCAGGGAGACCCAGTACTTC.